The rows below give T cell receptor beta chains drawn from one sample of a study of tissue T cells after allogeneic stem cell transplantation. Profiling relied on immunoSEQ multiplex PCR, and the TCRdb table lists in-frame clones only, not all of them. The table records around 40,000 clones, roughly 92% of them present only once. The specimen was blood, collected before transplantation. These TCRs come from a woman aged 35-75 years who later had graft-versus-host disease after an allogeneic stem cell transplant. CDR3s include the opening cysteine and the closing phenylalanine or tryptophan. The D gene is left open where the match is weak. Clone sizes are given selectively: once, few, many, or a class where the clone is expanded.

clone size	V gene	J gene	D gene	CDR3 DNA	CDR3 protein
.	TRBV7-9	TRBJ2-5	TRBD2	TGTGCCAGCGCGATCGCCCGTCGGGGGGATGGAAAGACCCAGTACTTC	CASAIARRGDGKTQYF
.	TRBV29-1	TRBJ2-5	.	TGCAGCGCCGGGGGTGAGACCCAGTACTTC	CSAGGETQYF
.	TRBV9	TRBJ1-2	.	TGTGCCAGCAGCGTAGCCAGAACAGAGCGCTATGGCTACACCTTC	CASSVARTERYGYTF
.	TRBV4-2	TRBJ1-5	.	TGTGCCAGCAGCCAAGCAACCACAGGGCTAGGTGGCAATCAGCCCCAGCATTTT	CASSQATTGLGGNQPQHF
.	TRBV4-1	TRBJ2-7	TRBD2	TGCGCCAGCAGCCAGGTACTAGCGGGAGGTTCCTACGAGCAGTACTTC	CASSQVLAGGSYEQYF
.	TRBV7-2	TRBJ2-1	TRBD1	TGTGCCAGCACTACAGGGGGGACGCCTAAGGGTGAGCAGTTCTTC	CASTTGGTPKGEQFF
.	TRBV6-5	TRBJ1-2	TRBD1	TGTGCCAGCAGTTCCGGACAGGAAGCTAACTATGGCTACACCTTC	CASSSGQEANYGYTF
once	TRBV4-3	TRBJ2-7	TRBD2	TGCGCCAGCAGCCAAGATAGGGCTAGCGGGAGTTACGAGCAGTACTTC	CASSQDRASGSYEQYF
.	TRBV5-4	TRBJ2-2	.	TGTGCCAGCAGCTTGGGAAATTCTAACACCGGGGAGCTGTTTTTT	CASSLGNSNTGELFF
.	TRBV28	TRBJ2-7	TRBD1	TGTGCCAGTTTCGACAGGGAGAGCTACGAGCAGTACTTC	CASFDRESYEQYF
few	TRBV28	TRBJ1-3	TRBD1	TGTGCCTCCAACTGGGGACAGCCCTCTGGAAACACCATATATTTT	CASNWGQPSGNTIYF
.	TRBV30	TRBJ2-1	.	TGTGCCTGGAGTGTACCCGGGAGCCTAAACCGGGAGCAGTTCTTC	CAWSVPGSLNREQFF